The 12 T cell receptor beta chains in this list originate from one sample, sequenced in a study of T cells in Graves' hyperthyroidism and ophthalmopathy. Amplification of TCR beta CDR3 regions used RNA as the template. The HTBI primer set served for first-round RT-PCR of the TCR CDR3. MiXCR, applied by TCRdb to the multiplex PCR reads, yields one record per CDR3 protein. The table includes under 550,000 distinct CDR3 sequences, about 20% detected once. Material for sequencing was blood. The receptors were gathered from a man aged 40-55 years with Graves' ophthalmopathy.

The DNA for the CDR3 is TGTGCCAGCAGTTTCAGAGGGCAAGGCTACACCTTC. It specifies CASSFRGQGYTF. This chain uses TRBV12-3 or TRBV12-4 with TRBJ1-2; D unresolved. The CDR3 loop spans 12 amino acids. The V gene lost 3 bases and the J gene lost 8 bases, with 10 bases spanning the gap.

This clonotype occurred a few times. This sequence joins TRBV10-1 and TRBJ2-3, with D perhaps given as TRBD1 or TRBD2 (5 bases each). This CDR3 has 18 residues. The germline CDR1 and CDR2 sequences are WNHNN and SYGVQD (reference sequence). V lost 0 bases and J 5 bases, leaving 21 bases between the germline ends. DNA for the CDR3: TGCGCCAGCAGTGAGTCGGCTACCCTGCTGGGGGTGAAAGATACGCAGTATTTT. This codes for CASSESATLLGVKDTQYF.

On this clonotype itself: Since a much larger clone is just one base distant, this may be a read error. This chain links TRBV2 with TRBJ1-6; D gene ambiguous. Germline-derived CDR1 and CDR2 are SNHLY and FYNNEI. Trimming cost V 8 bases and J 8 bases, with 13 bases left between them. The CDR3 sequence is 13 residues long. The chain's CDR3 is CASGAKRDSPLHF. The DNA for the CDR3 is TGTGCCAGCGGTGCTAAAAGAGATTCACCCCTCCACTTT.

This clonotype was detected a few times. CDR3 sequence: CASSTRLRTGGGEDHTF. CDR3 coding DNA: TGTGCCAGCAGCACAAGATTACGGACAGGTGGCGGTGAGGACCACACCTTC. This chain connects TRBV9 to TRBJ1-2; 7 nucleotides match TRBD1. This CDR3 spans 17 amino acids. Unmatched junction bases numbered 24, after V lost 4 bases and J lost 12 bases. Per the germline V gene, CDR1 is SGDLS and CDR2 is YYNGEE. Full variable domain (remainder filled in from reference TRBV9 and TRBJ1-2): DSGVTQTPKHLITATGQRVTLRCSPRSGDLSVYWYQQSLDQGLQFLIQYYNGEERAKGNILERFSAQQFPDLHSELNLSSLELGDSALYFCASSTRLRTGGGEDHTFGSGTRLTVV.

This clonotype showed up many times. The chain is built from TRBV12-3 or TRBV12-4 and TRBJ1-5; D possibly corresponds to TRBD1 (5 bases). V was trimmed by 3 bases and J by 5 bases, leaving 11 bases between them. The length of the CDR3 is 14 residues. This chain's CDR3 is CASSFSGVDQPQHF. In DNA, the CDR3 is TGTGCCAGCAGTTTTTCGGGGGTCGATCAGCCCCAGCATTTT.

This clonotype came up many times. The chain couples TRBV5-1 to TRBJ1-1; maybe TRBD1 (6 bases). Germline loops: CDR1 SGHRS, CDR2 YFSETQ. V was shortened by 5 bases and J by 3 bases, with 14 bases between the two germline ends. The length of the CDR3 is 14 residues. The DNA of the CDR3 is TGCGCCAGCAGTACACCGGGACACTACACTGAAGCTTTCTTT. It codes for CASSTPGHYTEAFF.

This clonotype was observed a handful of times. The chain recombines TRBV28 with TRBJ2-3; 7 positions agree with TRBD2. V was pared by 3 bases and J by 4 bases, with 7 bases of the junction left unmatched. The CDR3 runs to 15 residues. CDR1 is MDHEN and CDR2 is SYDVKM in the germline V gene. CDR3 in amino acids: CASSFDSGGSDTQYF. Here the CDR3 DNA reads TGTGCCAGCAGTTTTGATTCGGGGGGTTCAGATACGCAGTATTTT.

The chain joins TRBV9 to TRBJ1-6; D is uncertain. The V end was cut by 4 bases, the J end by 8 bases, with 13 bases between. Looked up from germline, CDR1 is SGDLS and CDR2 is YYNGEE. This CDR3 is 14 amino acids long. CDR3 amino acids: CASSLGVADSPLHF. CDR3 in DNA: TGTGCCAGCAGCCTTGGGGTAGCCGATTCACCCCTCCACTTT.

The table lists this clonotype with many counts. The rearrangement joins TRBV5-1 to TRBJ2-7, with D possibly matching TRBD2 (6 bases). CDR3 size: 12 residues. The V end lost 3 bases, the J end lost 8 bases, and 12 bases lay between the germline ends. CDR1 SGHRS and CDR2 YFSETQ come from the germline V gene. The CDR3 spells CASSSERTKQYF. CDR3 DNA sequence: TGCGCCAGCAGCTCCGAGCGGACTAAGCAGTACTTC.

This clonotype was detected many times. The chain recombines TRBV5-1 with TRBJ2-1; the D call may be TRBD1 or TRBD2 (5 bases each). The length of the CDR3 is 15 residues. Trimming left V 0 bases short and J 4 bases short, with 11 bases between. Germline V CDR1 and CDR2: SGHRS, YFSETQ. The CDR3 loop is CASSLGGAGYNEQFF. The CDR3 DNA follows: TGCGCCAGCAGCTTGGGAGGGGCAGGGTACAATGAGCAGTTCTTC.

This chain uses TRBV10-3 with TRBJ2-3, with 9 bases identical to TRBD2. V shed 8 bases, J shed 3 bases, and the junction held 6 bases outside the gene matches. The V gene's germline CDR1 is ENHRY and CDR2 SYGVKD. The CDR3 has 14 residues. CDR3 amino acids: CAIRGTSQTDTQYF. Here the CDR3 DNA reads TGTGCCATCCGGGGGACTAGCCAGACAGATACGCAGTATTTT.

This sequence joins TRBV6-1 and TRBJ2-5; 9 bases are shared with TRBD1. Germline V gene lookup returns CDR1 MNHNS and CDR2 SASEGT. This CDR3 comprises 13 residues. The junction had 3 bases not matched to a gene; V was cut back by 3 bases and J by 7 bases. CDR3 coding DNA: TGTGCCAGCAGTGAGGACAGGGGAGGGACCCAGTACTTC. Amino acid sequence: CASSEDRGGTQYF.